Each of the 14 T cell receptor beta chains below was sequenced from the same sample in a study of IL-32 and malignant T cell survival in cutaneous lymphoma. These samples are blood from patients with leukemic cutaneous T cell lymphoma, called Sezary syndrome. Profiling relied on immunoSEQ multiplex PCR, and the TCRdb table lists in-frame clones only, not all of them. The sample records 700 to 950 clones, more than 80% being singletons. Sequenced here: blood, sampled on day 0. These receptors all stem from a human donor with cutaneous T cell lymphoma.

The rearrangement joins TRBV7-8 to TRBJ2-1; D not resolved. Germline values: CDR1 SGHVS, CDR2 FQNEAQ. This CDR3 is built from 17 residues. Trimming took 1 base from V and 0 from J, leaving 13 bases between them. The DNA for the CDR3 is TGTGCCAGCAGCTTAGAAAACCTGTATAGCTCCTACAATGAGCAGTTCTTC. Encoded protein: CASSLENLYSSYNEQFF.

The genes are TRBV5-1 and TRBJ2-3; D uncertain. The CDR3 has 12 residues. Deletions cut 0 bases from V and 5 bases from J, with 4 bases between. Germline V gives CDR1 SGHRS, CDR2 YFSETQ. This CDR3 is CASSLAGDTQYF. In nucleotides, the CDR3 is TGCGCCAGCAGCTTGGCCGGAGATACGCAGTATTTT.

The chain links TRBV18 to TRBJ2-3; D may be TRBD1 (5 bases). The V and J ends lost 8 bases and 2 bases respectively, with 14 bases between them. Germline V gene sequence: CDR1 KGHSH, CDR2 LQKENI. The CDR3 covers 14 residues. The CDR3 sequence is CASNPDRNTDTQYF. The CDR3, as DNA: TGTGCCAGCAACCCCGACAGAAACACAGATACGCAGTATTTT. Filled out from reference TRBV18 and TRBJ2-3, the complete variable domain reads NAGVMQNPRHLVRRRGQEARLRCSPMKGHSHVYWYRQLPEEGLKFMVYLQKENIIDESGMPKERFSAEFPKEGPSILRIQQVVRGDSAAYFCASNPDRNTDTQYFGPGTRLTVL.

V gene TRBV19 combines with J gene TRBJ1-6, with 9 bases identical to TRBD1. This CDR3 comprises 14 residues. Germline V gives CDR1 LNHDA, CDR2 SQIVND (reference sequence). V shed 6 bases and J 8 bases; nucleotides not matched to a gene: 5. The DNA of the CDR3 is TGTGCCAGTAGCAAGACAGGGGGAGATTCACCCCTCCACTTT. Translating gives CASSKTGGDSPLHF.

CDR3 nucleotides: TGTGCCAGCAGTAGACAATTTGAGCAGTTCTTC. It encodes CASSRQFEQFF. The chain couples TRBV5-8 to TRBJ2-1, with no clear D. Per the germline V gene, CDR1 is SGHTS and CDR2 is YDEGEE. V was shortened by 5 bases and J by 9 bases, with 9 bases between the two germline ends. The CDR3 is made up of 11 amino acids.

This clone has only a few counts. CDR3 nucleotide sequence: TGTGCCAGCAGCACAGCCGGGACAGGGATTTACGAGCAGTACTTC. Translation: CASSTAGTGIYEQYF. The rearrangement links TRBV7-2 to TRBJ2-7, with 9 bases aligning to TRBD1. The CDR3 extends over 15 amino acids. V lost 5 bases, J lost 4 bases, and 9 bases stayed unmatched. In germline, CDR1 is SGHTA, CDR2 FQGNSA.

The chain is built from TRBV5-1 and TRBJ1-1, with TRBD1 matching over 8 bases. Germline V gene data show CDR1 as SGHRS and CDR2 as YFSETQ. The CDR3 consists of 13 residues. Trimming at V came to 7 bases and at J to 4 bases, leaving 6 bases not matched to a gene. The CDR3: CASRDRIFTEAFF. The CDR3 coding sequence is TGCGCCAGCCGGGACAGGATCTTCACTGAAGCTTTCTTT.

This clone appeared a single time. The chain recombines TRBV6-1 with TRBJ2-1; the match to TRBD2 covers 11 bases. The CDR3 has 16 amino acids. The V segment lost 3 bases and the J segment 2 bases; nucleotides outside the gene matches: 3. CDR1 is MNHNS and CDR2 is SASEGT in the germline V gene. The CDR3 sequence: CASSDPGLAAYNEQFF. The CDR3 coding sequence is TGTGCCAGCAGTGACCCGGGACTAGCGGCCTACAATGAGCAGTTCTTC.

The chain combines TRBV29-1 with TRBJ2-3, with no clear D. CDR1 SQVTM and CDR2 ANQGSEA come from the germline V gene. The CDR3 is 13 amino acids. Trimming left V 6 bases short and J 6 bases short, with 16 bases between. The CDR3 nucleotides read TGCAGCGTCCCAAAGGCGGATTGGGATACGCAGTATTTT. Encoded protein: CSVPKADWDTQYF.

This clone was seen only once. The chain is built from TRBV7-3 and TRBJ2-3; D gene unclear. The CDR3 contains 13 residues. Trimming pared 0 bases from V and 11 bases from J, leaving 12 bases between. CDR1 SGHTA and CDR2 FQGTGA come from the germline V gene. CDR3 nucleotides: TGTGCCAGCAGCTTAACAACGACCTCGGGGCAGTATTTT. Amino acid sequence: CASSLTTTSGQYF.

DNA for the CDR3: TGTGCCAGCACCTATGCGCGGGAGGATGAGCAGTTCTTC. It codes for CASTYAREDEQFF. V usage is TRBV2 and J usage is TRBJ2-1, with 8 nucleotides matching TRBD2. Germline CDR1 SNHLY, CDR2 FYNNEI. The CDR3 is 13 residues long. Germline trimming cut 7 bases from V and 8 bases from J; bases unmatched to any gene: 7.

The V call is TRBV5-5, the J call TRBJ1-2, with D unclear. V gave up 7 bases and J gave up 4 bases, with 17 bases separating them. This CDR3 contains 14 residues. CDR1 and CDR2 from the germline V gene are SGHKS and YYEKEE (reference sequence). The CDR3 nucleotides are TGTGCCAGCTACCTCTCGCGAAAGACCTATGGCTACACCTTC. The encoded protein is CASYLSRKTYGYTF.

The chain uses TRBV19 and TRBJ1-5; tentatively, D is TRBD1 (5 bases). This CDR3 is 15 amino acids long. Per germline, CDR1 LNHDA and CDR2 SQIVND (reference sequence). V dropped 0 bases and J dropped 7 bases, with 13 bases sitting between them. The CDR3 region has the DNA TGTGCCAGTAGTATAGATGGGACTTCAGGACAGCCCCAGCATTTT. This codes for CASSIDGTSGQPQHF. Based on the CDR3 plus reference TRBV19 and TRBJ1-5, the full variable domain is DGGITQSPKYLFRKEGQNVTLSCEQNLNHDAMYWYRQDPGQGLRLIYYSQIVNDFQKGDIAEGYSVSREKKESFPLTVTSAQKNPTAFYLCASSIDGTSGQPQHFGDGTRLSIL.

V is TRBV5-1 and J is TRBJ2-2; tentatively, D is TRBD2 (6 bases). V was clipped by 6 bases and J by 4 bases, with 19 bases between them. The CDR3 runs to 16 residues. Looked up from germline, CDR1 is SGHRS and CDR2 is YFSETQ. The CDR3 protein is CASTQYGGASTGELFF. CDR3 in DNA: TGCGCCAGCACCCAGTATGGAGGGGCTAGCACCGGGGAGCTGTTTTTT.